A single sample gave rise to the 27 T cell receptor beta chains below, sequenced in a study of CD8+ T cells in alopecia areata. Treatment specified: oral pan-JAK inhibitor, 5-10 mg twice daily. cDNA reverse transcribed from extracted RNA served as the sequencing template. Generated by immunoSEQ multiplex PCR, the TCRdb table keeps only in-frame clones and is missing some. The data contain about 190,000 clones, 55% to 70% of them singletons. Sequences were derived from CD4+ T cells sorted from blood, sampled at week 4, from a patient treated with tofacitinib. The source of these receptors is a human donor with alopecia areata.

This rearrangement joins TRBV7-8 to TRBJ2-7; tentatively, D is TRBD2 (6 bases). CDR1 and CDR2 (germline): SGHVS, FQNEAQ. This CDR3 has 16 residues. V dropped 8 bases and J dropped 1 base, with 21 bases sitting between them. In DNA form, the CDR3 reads TGTGCCAGCCCCCCCCCGGGGGAGGTTTTGTCCTACGAGCAGTACTTC. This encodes CASPPPGEVLSYEQYF.

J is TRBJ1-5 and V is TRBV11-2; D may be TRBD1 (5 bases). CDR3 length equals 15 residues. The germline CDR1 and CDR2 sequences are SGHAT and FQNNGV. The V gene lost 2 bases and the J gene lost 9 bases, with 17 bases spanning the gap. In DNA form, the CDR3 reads TGTGCCAGCAGCTTACTCGGTAGGGGCCGCTCGCCCCAGCATTTT. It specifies CASSLLGRGRSPQHF.

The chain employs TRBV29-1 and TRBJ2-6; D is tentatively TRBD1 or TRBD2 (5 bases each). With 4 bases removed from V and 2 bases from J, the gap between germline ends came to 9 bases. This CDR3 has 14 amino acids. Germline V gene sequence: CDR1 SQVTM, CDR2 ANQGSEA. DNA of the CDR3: TGCAGCGTTGGGGGGTCTACTGGGGCCAACGTCCTGACTTTC. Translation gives CSVGGSTGANVLTF.

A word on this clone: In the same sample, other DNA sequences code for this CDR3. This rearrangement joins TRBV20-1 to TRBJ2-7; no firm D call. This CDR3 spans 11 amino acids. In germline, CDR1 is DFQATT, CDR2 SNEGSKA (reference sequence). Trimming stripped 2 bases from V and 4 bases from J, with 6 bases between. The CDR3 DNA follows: TGCAGTGCTAGATCCGGTTACGAGCAGTACTTC. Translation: CSARSGYEQYF.

The CDR3 nucleotides read TGTGCCTGGACCGGGGCAGGATGGGAGCAGTACTTC. It translates to CAWTGAGWEQYF. V usage is TRBV30 and J usage is TRBJ2-7; the D gene could be TRBD1 or TRBD2 (5 bases each). CDR3 length: 12 residues. The V gene's germline CDR1 is GTSNPN and CDR2 SVGIG (reference sequence). The V gene lost 4 bases and the J gene lost 7 bases, with 14 bases spanning the gap. Together with reference TRBV30 and TRBJ2-7, the CDR3 gives the full variable domain: SQTIHQWPATLVQPVGSPLSLECTVEGTSNPNLYWYRQAAGRGLQLLFYSVGIGQISSEVPQNLSASRPQDRQFILSSKKLLLSDSGFYLCAWTGAGWEQYFGPGTRLTVT.

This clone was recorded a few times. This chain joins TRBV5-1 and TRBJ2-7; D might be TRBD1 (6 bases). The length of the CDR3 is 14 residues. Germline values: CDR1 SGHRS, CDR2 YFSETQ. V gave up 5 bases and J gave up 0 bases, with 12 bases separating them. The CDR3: CASSAQGNSYEQYF. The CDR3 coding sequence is TGCGCCAGCAGTGCCCAGGGGAACTCCTACGAGCAGTACTTC.

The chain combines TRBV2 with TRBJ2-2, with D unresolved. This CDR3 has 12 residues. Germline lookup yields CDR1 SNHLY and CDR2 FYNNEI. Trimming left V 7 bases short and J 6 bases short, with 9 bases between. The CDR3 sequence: CASTSTSGELFF. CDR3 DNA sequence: TGTGCCAGCACGTCTACCTCCGGGGAGCTGTTTTTT.

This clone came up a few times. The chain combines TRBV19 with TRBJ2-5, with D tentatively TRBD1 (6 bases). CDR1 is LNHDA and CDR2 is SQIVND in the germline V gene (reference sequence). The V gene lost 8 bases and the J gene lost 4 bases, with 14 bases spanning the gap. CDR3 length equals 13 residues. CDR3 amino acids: CASSHQGIETQYF. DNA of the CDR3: TGTGCCAGTTCACATCAGGGGATAGAGACCCAGTACTTC.

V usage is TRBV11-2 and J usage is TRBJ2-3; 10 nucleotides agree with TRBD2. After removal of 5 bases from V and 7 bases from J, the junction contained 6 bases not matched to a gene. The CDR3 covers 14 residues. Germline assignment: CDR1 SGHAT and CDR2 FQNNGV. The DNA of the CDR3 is TGTGCCAGCAGCCCTAGCGGGAGAGGAAATACGCAGTATTTT. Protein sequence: CASSPSGRGNTQYF.

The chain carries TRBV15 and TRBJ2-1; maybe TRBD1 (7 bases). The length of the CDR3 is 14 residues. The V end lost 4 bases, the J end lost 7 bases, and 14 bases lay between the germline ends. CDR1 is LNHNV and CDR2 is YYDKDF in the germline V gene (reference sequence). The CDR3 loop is CATSKRDSGNEQFF. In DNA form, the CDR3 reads TGTGCCACCAGCAAGAGGGACAGCGGGAATGAGCAGTTCTTC.

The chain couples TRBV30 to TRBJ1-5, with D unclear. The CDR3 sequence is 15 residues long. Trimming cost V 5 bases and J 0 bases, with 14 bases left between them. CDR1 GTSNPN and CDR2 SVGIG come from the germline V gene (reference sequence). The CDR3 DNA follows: TGTGCCTGGGCCGCGGGGAGGCGTAGCAATCAGCCCCAGCATTTT. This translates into CAWAAGRRSNQPQHF. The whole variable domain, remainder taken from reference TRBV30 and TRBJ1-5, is SQTIHQWPATLVQPVGSPLSLECTVEGTSNPNLYWYRQAAGRGLQLLFYSVGIGQISSEVPQNLSASRPQDRQFILSSKKLLLSDSGFYLCAWAAGRRSNQPQHFGDGTRLSIL.

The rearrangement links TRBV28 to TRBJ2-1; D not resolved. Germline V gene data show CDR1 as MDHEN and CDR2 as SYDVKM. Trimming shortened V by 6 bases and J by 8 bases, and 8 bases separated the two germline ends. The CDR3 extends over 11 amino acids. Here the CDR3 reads CASRVEYEQFF. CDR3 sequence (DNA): TGTGCCAGCAGGGTGGAATATGAGCAGTTCTTC.

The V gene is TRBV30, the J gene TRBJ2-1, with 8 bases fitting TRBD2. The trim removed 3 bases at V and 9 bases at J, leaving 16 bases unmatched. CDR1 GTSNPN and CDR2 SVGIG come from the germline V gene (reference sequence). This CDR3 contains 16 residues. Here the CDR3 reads CAWREDGVAGRGEQFF. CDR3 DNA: TGTGCCTGGAGAGAGGATGGAGTAGCGGGACGTGGTGAGCAGTTCTTC.

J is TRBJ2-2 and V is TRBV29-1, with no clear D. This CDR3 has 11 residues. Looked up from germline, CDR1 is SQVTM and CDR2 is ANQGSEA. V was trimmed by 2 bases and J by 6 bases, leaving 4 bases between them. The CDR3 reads CSVELPGELFF. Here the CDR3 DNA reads TGCAGCGTTGAATTGCCCGGGGAGCTGTTTTTT.

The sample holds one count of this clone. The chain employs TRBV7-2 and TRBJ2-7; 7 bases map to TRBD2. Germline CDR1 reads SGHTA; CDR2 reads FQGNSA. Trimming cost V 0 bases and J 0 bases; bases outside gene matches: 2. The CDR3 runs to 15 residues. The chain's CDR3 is CASSLAGGFSYEQYF. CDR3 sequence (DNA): TGTGCCAGCAGCTTAGCGGGAGGGTTCTCCTACGAGCAGTACTTC.

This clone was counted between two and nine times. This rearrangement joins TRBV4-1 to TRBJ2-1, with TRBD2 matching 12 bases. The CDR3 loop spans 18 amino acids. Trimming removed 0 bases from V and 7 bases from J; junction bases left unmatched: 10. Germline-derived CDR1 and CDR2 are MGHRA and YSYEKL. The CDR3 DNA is TGCGCCAGCAGCCAAGACGTGACTAGCGGGAGATCGAGGAATGAGCAGTTCTTC. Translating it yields CASSQDVTSGRSRNEQFF.

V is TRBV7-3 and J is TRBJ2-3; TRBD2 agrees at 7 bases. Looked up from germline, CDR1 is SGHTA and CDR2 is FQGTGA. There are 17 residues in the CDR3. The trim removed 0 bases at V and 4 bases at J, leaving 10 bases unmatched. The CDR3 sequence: CASSLTSTSRGADTQYF. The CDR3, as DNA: TGTGCCAGCAGCTTAACGTCGACTAGCCGGGGGGCAGATACGCAGTATTTT.

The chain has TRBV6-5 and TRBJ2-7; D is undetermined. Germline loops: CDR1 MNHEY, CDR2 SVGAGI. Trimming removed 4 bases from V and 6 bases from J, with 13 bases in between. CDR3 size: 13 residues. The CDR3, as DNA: TGTGCCAGCAGTTCCCTGGCCTTACCCGAGCAGTACTTC. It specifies CASSSLALPEQYF.

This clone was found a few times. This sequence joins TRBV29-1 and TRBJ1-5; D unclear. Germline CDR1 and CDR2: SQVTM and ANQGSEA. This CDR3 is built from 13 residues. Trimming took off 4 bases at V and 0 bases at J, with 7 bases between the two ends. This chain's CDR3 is CSVAPNSNQPQHF. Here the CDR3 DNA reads TGCAGCGTTGCGCCGAATAGCAATCAGCCCCAGCATTTT. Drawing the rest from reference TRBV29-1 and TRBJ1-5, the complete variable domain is SAVISQKPSRDICQRGTSLTIQCQVDSQVTMMFWYRQQPGQSLTLIATANQGSEATYESGFVIDKFPISRPNLTFSTLTVSNMSPEDSSIYLCSVAPNSNQPQHFGDGTRLSIL.

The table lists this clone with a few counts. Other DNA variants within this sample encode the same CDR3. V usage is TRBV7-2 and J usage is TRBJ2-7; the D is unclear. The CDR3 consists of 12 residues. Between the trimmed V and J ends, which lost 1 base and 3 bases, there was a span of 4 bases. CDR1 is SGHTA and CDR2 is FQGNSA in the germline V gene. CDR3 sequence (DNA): TGTGCCAGCAGCTTAGAGTACTACGAGCAGTACTTC. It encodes CASSLEYYEQYF.

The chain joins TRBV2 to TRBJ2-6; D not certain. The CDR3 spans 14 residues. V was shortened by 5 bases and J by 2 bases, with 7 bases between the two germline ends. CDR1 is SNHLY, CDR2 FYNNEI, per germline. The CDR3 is CASSSSAGANVLTF. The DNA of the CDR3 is TGTGCCAGCAGTTCGTCCGCTGGGGCCAACGTCCTGACTTTC.

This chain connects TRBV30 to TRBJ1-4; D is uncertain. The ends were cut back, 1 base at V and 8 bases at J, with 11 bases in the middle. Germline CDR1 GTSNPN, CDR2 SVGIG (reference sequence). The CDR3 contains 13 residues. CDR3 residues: CAWSGQLGEKLFF. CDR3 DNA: TGTGCCTGGAGTGGACAATTGGGAGAAAAACTGTTTTTT.

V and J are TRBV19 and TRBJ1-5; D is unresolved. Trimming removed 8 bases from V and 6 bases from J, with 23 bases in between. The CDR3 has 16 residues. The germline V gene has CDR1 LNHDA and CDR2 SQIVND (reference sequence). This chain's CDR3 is CASGETWKAKGQPQHF. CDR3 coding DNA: TGTGCCAGTGGGGAGACATGGAAGGCGAAGGGTCAGCCCCAGCATTTT. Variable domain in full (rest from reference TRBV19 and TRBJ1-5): DGGITQSPKYLFRKEGQNVTLSCEQNLNHDAMYWYRQDPGQGLRLIYYSQIVNDFQKGDIAEGYSVSREKKESFPLTVTSAQKNPTAFYLCASGETWKAKGQPQHFGDGTRLSIL.

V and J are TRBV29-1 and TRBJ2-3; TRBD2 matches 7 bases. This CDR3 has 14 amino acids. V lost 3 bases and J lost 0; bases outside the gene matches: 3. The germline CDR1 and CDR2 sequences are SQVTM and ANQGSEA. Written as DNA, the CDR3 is TGCAGCGTTGACGGGACTACCAGCACAGATACGCAGTATTTT. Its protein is CSVDGTTSTDTQYF.

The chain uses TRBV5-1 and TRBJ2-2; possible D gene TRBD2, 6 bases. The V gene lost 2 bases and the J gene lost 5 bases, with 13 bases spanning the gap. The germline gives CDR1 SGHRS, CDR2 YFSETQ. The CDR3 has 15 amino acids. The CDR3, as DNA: TGCGCCAGCAGCTTAGGAGGGCCAGGGACCGGGGAGCTGTTTTTT. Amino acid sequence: CASSLGGPGTGELFF.

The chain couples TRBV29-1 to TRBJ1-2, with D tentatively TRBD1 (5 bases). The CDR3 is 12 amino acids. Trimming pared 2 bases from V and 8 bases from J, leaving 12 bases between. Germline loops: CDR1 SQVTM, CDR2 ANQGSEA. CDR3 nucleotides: TGCAGCGTTGAACAGCCGAGGGGCGGCTACACCTTC. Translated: CSVEQPRGGYTF.

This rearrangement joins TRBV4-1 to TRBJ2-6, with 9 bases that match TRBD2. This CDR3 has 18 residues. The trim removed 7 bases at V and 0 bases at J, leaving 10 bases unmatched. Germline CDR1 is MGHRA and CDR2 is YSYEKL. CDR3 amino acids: CASTRDSSGISGANVLTF. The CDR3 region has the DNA TGCGCCAGCACCCGGGATTCTAGCGGGATCTCTGGGGCCAACGTCCTGACTTTC.